The rows below give T cell receptor beta chains drawn from one sample of a study of cytomegalovirus exposure and HLA in healthy donors. Measured with immunoSEQ multiplex PCR; TCRdb has only the in-frame clones, and not every one. The repertoire holds around 65,000 clones, with 62% as singletons. Input material: PBMCs. The receptors here all came from a man younger than 40 in good health and CMV-seronegative. Both conserved end residues are part of each CDR3. Each record gives: V gene, clone size, D gene, J gene, CDR3 protein, CDR3 DNA. A D gene is named only where the DNA matches it firmly. Only part of the rows carry a size: once, few, many, or a class if the clone is expanded.

V: TRBV2; size: few; D: TRBD1; J: TRBJ1-5; CDR3: CASRGDSQSNQPQHF; DNA: TGTGCCAGCAGAGGGGACAGCCAAAGCAATCAGCCCCAGCATTTT
V: TRBV5-1; size: few; D: TRBD2; J: TRBJ2-7; CDR3: CASSPSGGPESYEQYF; DNA: TGCGCCAGCAGCCCGAGCGGGGGACCCGAATCCTACGAGCAGTACTTC
V: TRBV6-1; size: .; D: .; J: TRBJ1-5; CDR3: CASSEGAGMGNQPQHF; DNA: TGTGCCAGCAGTGAAGGGGCAGGCATGGGCAATCAGCCCCAGCATTTT
V: TRBV13; size: .; D: TRBD2; J: TRBJ2-7; CDR3: CASSFQAGGLSYEQYF; DNA: TGTGCCAGCAGCTTCCAAGCGGGGGGGCTGTCCTACGAGCAGTACTTC
V: TRBV20-1; size: few; D: .; J: TRBJ2-7; CDR3: CSGSGDYEQYF; DNA: TGCAGTGGGTCAGGGGACTACGAGCAGTACTTC
V: TRBV7-2; size: .; D: TRBD2; J: TRBJ2-7; CDR3: CASSPRRLAGGYEQYF; DNA: TGTGCCAGCAGCCCTCGTAGACTAGCGGGGGGTTACGAGCAGTACTTC
V: TRBV29-1; size: .; D: TRBD1; J: TRBJ2-1; CDR3: CSVETGGENNEQFF; DNA: TGCAGCGTTGAGACAGGGGGCGAAAATAATGAGCAGTTCTTC
V: TRBV6-1; size: .; D: TRBD2; J: TRBJ2-1; CDR3: CASTGTGLVSNEQFF; DNA: TGTGCCAGCACCGGCACGGGACTAGTAAGCAATGAGCAGTTCTTC
V: TRBV30; size: .; D: .; J: TRBJ2-3; CDR3: CAWITGGDTQYF; DNA: TGTGCCTGGATAACAGGTGGAGATACGCAGTATTTT
V: TRBV29-1; size: .; D: .; J: TRBJ2-5; CDR3: CSVVAASETQYF; DNA: TGCAGCGTTGTGGCGGCCTCTGAGACCCAGTACTTC
V: TRBV7-2; size: .; D: TRBD1; J: TRBJ2-7; CDR3: CASSASGQQSEQYF; DNA: TGTGCCAGCAGCGCATCGGGACAGCAATCCGAGCAGTACTTC
V: TRBV21-1; size: .; D: .; J: TRBJ1-6; CDR3: CASSKAYRERSNVGSDSPLHF; DNA: TGTGCCAGCAGCAAAGCCTACAGGGAGCGGTCTAATGTGGGGTCTGATTCACCCCTCCACTTT
V: TRBV6-4; size: .; D: .; J: TRBJ1-4; CDR3: CASSDEGSHGGSRSNEKLFF; DNA: TGTGCCAGCAGTGACGAAGGATCCCATGGTGGGAGCCGTTCTAATGAAAAACTGTTTTTT
V: TRBV7-9; size: few; D: TRBD2; J: TRBJ2-1; CDR3: CASSLTSGENEQFF; DNA: TGTGCCAGCAGCTTGACTAGCGGGGAGAATGAGCAGTTCTTC
V: TRBV6-5; size: .; D: TRBD1; J: TRBJ1-1; CDR3: CASSYTGTGLDTEAFF; DNA: TGTGCCAGCAGTTATACCGGGACAGGGTTGGACACTGAAGCTTTCTTT
V: TRBV6-5; size: .; D: TRBD2; J: TRBJ2-1; CDR3: CASSYGGGGIDEQFF; DNA: TGTGCCAGCAGTTACGGCGGGGGGGGGATCGATGAGCAGTTCTTC
V: TRBV7-2; size: .; D: .; J: TRBJ2-7; CDR3: CASSQTESSYEQYF; DNA: TGTGCCAGCAGCCAGACAGAGTCCTCCTACGAGCAGTACTTC
V: TRBV29-1; size: .; D: .; J: TRBJ1-5; CDR3: CSVVTGDQPQHF; DNA: TGCAGCGTGGTAACAGGAGATCAGCCCCAGCATTTT
V: TRBV5-4; size: .; D: TRBD1; J: TRBJ2-7; CDR3: CASSLTPGQGLFEQYF; DNA: TGTGCCAGCAGCTTGACTCCGGGACAGGGGTTGTTCGAGCAGTACTTC
V: TRBV6-5; size: .; D: TRBD1; J: TRBJ1-2; CDR3: CASSYSPGGGYGYTF; DNA: TGTGCCAGCAGTTACTCACCAGGGGGCGGCTATGGCTACACCTTC
V: TRBV29-1; size: .; D: TRBD1; J: TRBJ2-2; CDR3: CSASPGGVGTGELFF; DNA: TGCAGCGCCAGTCCAGGGGGCGTCGGCACCGGGGAGCTGTTTTTT
V: TRBV5-6; size: .; D: TRBD1; J: TRBJ1-1; CDR3: CASSDTGVTEAFF; DNA: TGTGCCAGCAGCGATACAGGGGTCACTGAAGCTTTCTTT
V: TRBV14; size: .; D: TRBD1; J: TRBJ2-7; CDR3: CASSLRQGIYEQYF; DNA: TGTGCCAGCAGCCTACGACAGGGAATCTACGAGCAGTACTTC